This is a list of T cell receptor beta chains from one sample in a study of glioma-infiltrating T cells. TCRdb called the multiplex PCR reads again in MiXCR, with one record for every CDR3 protein. The sample holds about 410,000 distinct CDR3 sequences; around 38% are singletons and the top ten take about 11%. Material: glioma tissue, nonneoplastic brain tissue, or PBMCs (not recorded which). These TCRs come from a human donor with low-grade glioma or glioblastoma, undergoing nonglioma brain surgery, or in good health (not recorded which). Each CDR3 is given with its conserved first and last residue. Each record gives: D gene, V gene, J gene, clone size, CDR3 protein, CDR3 DNA. D genes are given only for firm matches. Size tells how often a clone was seen (once, few, many) or the class of an expanded clone, and some rows leave it out.

D gene: TRBD1; V gene: TRBV7-2; J gene: TRBJ1-2; clone size: many; CDR3 protein: CASSWDRANYGYTF; CDR3 DNA: TGTGCCAGCAGCTGGGACAGGGCGAACTATGGCTACACCTTC
D gene: -; V gene: TRBV4-1; J gene: TRBJ2-1; clone size: few; CDR3 protein: CASRPRTERSYNEQFF; CDR3 DNA: TGCGCCAGCAGACCGCGGACAGAACGTTCCTACAATGAGCAGTTCTTC
D gene: -; V gene: TRBV6-1; J gene: TRBJ2-1; clone size: -; CDR3 protein: CASSSPGTSYNEQFF; CDR3 DNA: TGTGCCAGCAGTTCCCCCGGGACCTCCTACAATGAGCAGTTCTTC
D gene: -; V gene: TRBV7-9; J gene: TRBJ1-4; clone size: few; CDR3 protein: CASSLPGAGEKLFF; CDR3 DNA: TGTGCCAGCAGCTTACCAGGGGCTGGCGAAAAACTGTTTTTT
D gene: -; V gene: TRBV6-2/TRBV6-3; J gene: TRBJ2-3; clone size: few; CDR3 protein: CASSQTTDTQYF; CDR3 DNA: TGTGCCAGCAGTCAGACCACAGATACGCAGTATTTT
D gene: -; V gene: TRBV18; J gene: TRBJ2-1; clone size: -; CDR3 protein: CASSPLDEQLF; CDR3 DNA: TGTGCCAGCTCACCACTAGATGAGCAGCTCTTC
D gene: TRBD2; V gene: TRBV6-2/TRBV6-3; J gene: TRBJ2-4; clone size: few; CDR3 protein: CASSYGTSKWRNIQYF; CDR3 DNA: TGTGCCAGCAGTTATGGGACTAGCAAGTGGAGAAACATTCAGTACTTC
D gene: -; V gene: TRBV7-2; J gene: TRBJ1-1; clone size: -; CDR3 protein: CASSLAGPLMNTEAFF; CDR3 DNA: TGTGCCAGCAGCTTAGCGGGCCCCCTAATGAACACTGAAGCTTTCTTT
D gene: TRBD2; V gene: TRBV4-3; J gene: TRBJ2-1; clone size: few; CDR3 protein: CASSQEGTSGSDEQFF; CDR3 DNA: TGCGCCAGCAGCCAAGAGGGGACTAGCGGGAGCGATGAGCAGTTCTTC
D gene: TRBD2; V gene: TRBV20-1; J gene: TRBJ2-7; clone size: many; CDR3 protein: CSAKPLAGATYEQYF; CDR3 DNA: TGCAGTGCTAAGCCACTAGCGGGAGCCACGTACGAGCAGTACTTC
D gene: -; V gene: TRBV6-1; J gene: TRBJ2-3; clone size: many; CDR3 protein: CASSEAGDTQYF; CDR3 DNA: TGTGCCAGCAGTGAAGCCGGAGATACGCAGTATTTT
D gene: -; V gene: TRBV7-4; J gene: TRBJ2-7; clone size: -; CDR3 protein: CASSLALEHRLHYEQYF; CDR3 DNA: TGTGCCAGCAGCTTAGCCCTCGAACACAGGTTACACTACGAGCAGTACTTC
D gene: -; V gene: TRBV5-1; J gene: TRBJ2-3; clone size: -; CDR3 protein: CASSLALSPFTDTQYF; CDR3 DNA: TGCGCCAGCAGCTTGGCCCTTTCCCCTTTCACAGATACGCAGTATTTT
D gene: TRBD2; V gene: TRBV4-2; J gene: TRBJ2-3; clone size: -; CDR3 protein: CASSQEGLATTDTQYF; CDR3 DNA: TGTGCCAGCAGCCAGGAAGGACTAGCGACCACAGATACGCAGTATTTT
D gene: -; V gene: TRBV7-6; J gene: TRBJ2-5; clone size: -; CDR3 protein: CASSLSGARETQYF; CDR3 DNA: TGTGCCAGCAGCCTCTCTGGGGCCCGGGAGACCCAGTACTTC
D gene: -; V gene: TRBV20-1; J gene: TRBJ2-5; clone size: many; CDR3 protein: CSARGETQYF; CDR3 DNA: TGCAGTGCGAGAGGGGAGACCCAGTACTTC
D gene: -; V gene: TRBV6-1; J gene: TRBJ1-1; clone size: -; CDR3 protein: CASGTLGSRRTEAFF; CDR3 DNA: TGTGCCAGCGGTACCCTCGGGAGTCGAAGGACTGAAGCTTTCTTT
D gene: -; V gene: TRBV28; J gene: TRBJ2-3; clone size: many; CDR3 protein: CASSLFRTSTDTQYF; CDR3 DNA: TGTGCCAGCAGTTTATTCCGGACTAGCACAGATACGCAGTATTTT
D gene: TRBD2; V gene: TRBV28; J gene: TRBJ2-1; clone size: -; CDR3 protein: CASSQDGLAGSYNEQFF; CDR3 DNA: TGCGCCAGCAGCCAAGATGGGCTAGCGGGCTCCTACAATGAGCAGTTCTTC
D gene: -; V gene: TRBV7-2; J gene: TRBJ1-5; clone size: -; CDR3 protein: CASSLRAVNQPQHF; CDR3 DNA: TGTGCCAGCAGCTTACGGGCAGTCAATCAGCCCCAGCATTTT
D gene: TRBD2; V gene: TRBV6-6; J gene: TRBJ2-1; clone size: few; CDR3 protein: CASSYASGSRTYNEQFF; CDR3 DNA: TGTGCCAGCAGTTACGCTAGCGGGAGTCGGACCTACAATGAGCAGTTCTTC
D gene: TRBD2; V gene: TRBV6-2/TRBV6-3; J gene: TRBJ2-1; clone size: many; CDR3 protein: CASSYSYAQASGRGEQFF; CDR3 DNA: TGTGCCAGCAGTTACTCCTACGCCCAGGCTAGCGGGAGAGGTGAGCAGTTCTTC
D gene: TRBD2; V gene: TRBV5-1; J gene: TRBJ2-3; clone size: -; CDR3 protein: CASSFGLAPSTDTQYF; CDR3 DNA: TGCGCCAGCAGCTTTGGACTAGCGCCTAGCACAGATACGCAGTATTTT
D gene: -; V gene: TRBV27; J gene: TRBJ1-5; clone size: many; CDR3 protein: CASSPGTVNQPQHF; CDR3 DNA: TGTGCCAGCAGTCCCGGGACCGTCAATCAGCCCCAGCATTTT
D gene: TRBD1; V gene: TRBV20-1; J gene: TRBJ1-1; clone size: many; CDR3 protein: CSADRQGQNTEAFF; CDR3 DNA: TGCAGTGCTGACCGACAGGGGCAGAACACTGAAGCTTTCTTT
D gene: TRBD1; V gene: TRBV20-1; J gene: TRBJ1-1; clone size: many; CDR3 protein: CSATPPGGLNTEAFF; CDR3 DNA: TGCAGTGCTACACCTCCAGGGGGACTGAACACTGAAGCTTTCTTT
D gene: TRBD2; V gene: TRBV7-3; J gene: TRBJ2-7; clone size: -; CDR3 protein: CASSPRGTSGSRYEQCF; CDR3 DNA: TGTGCCAGCAGCCCACGTGGGACTAGCGGGAGTCGGTACGAGCAGTGCTTC
D gene: -; V gene: TRBV6-2/TRBV6-3; J gene: TRBJ2-7; clone size: many; CDR3 protein: CASGTGSEQYF; CDR3 DNA: TGTGCCAGTGGGACGGGAAGTGAGCAGTACTTC
D gene: -; V gene: TRBV18; J gene: TRBJ2-1; clone size: -; CDR3 protein: CASSPPTTRGSNSYYNEQFF; CDR3 DNA: TGTGCCAGCTCACCACCGACAACTAGGGGTAGTAACTCCTACTACAATGAGCAGTTCTTC
D gene: TRBD2; V gene: TRBV15; J gene: TRBJ2-3; clone size: few; CDR3 protein: CATSPGLAGEADTQYF; CDR3 DNA: TGTGCCACCAGCCCCGGACTAGCGGGAGAGGCAGATACGCAGTATTTT
D gene: -; V gene: TRBV7-2; J gene: TRBJ2-7; clone size: few; CDR3 protein: CASSLVALTYEQYF; CDR3 DNA: TGTGCCAGCAGCTTAGTTGCCCTCACCTACGAGCAGTACTTC
D gene: -; V gene: TRBV4-1; J gene: TRBJ2-7; clone size: -; CDR3 protein: CASSQGRGGDYEQYF; CDR3 DNA: TGCGCCAGCAGCCAAGGGCGAGGTGGCGATTACGAGCAGTACTTC
D gene: TRBD1; V gene: TRBV20-1; J gene: TRBJ2-5; clone size: few; CDR3 protein: CSAPGQGGETQYF; CDR3 DNA: TGCAGTGCACCGGGACAGGGGGGCGAGACCCAGTACTTC
D gene: TRBD1; V gene: TRBV24-1; J gene: TRBJ1-5; clone size: -; CDR3 protein: CATSDRDSYSNQPQHF; CDR3 DNA: TGTGCCACCAGTGACCGGGACAGCTATAGCAATCAGCCCCAGCATTTT
D gene: -; V gene: TRBV5-4; J gene: TRBJ1-2; clone size: once; CDR3 protein: CASSPRGGNYGYTF; CDR3 DNA: TGTGCCAGCAGCCCTAGAGGGGGAAACTATGGCTACACCTTC
D gene: -; V gene: TRBV27; J gene: TRBJ2-3; clone size: -; CDR3 protein: CTSSSSQGATDTQYF; CDR3 DNA: TGTACCAGCAGCTCCTCACAGGGTGCCACAGATACGCAGTATTTT
D gene: -; V gene: TRBV27; J gene: TRBJ1-5; clone size: -; CDR3 protein: CASSLLGPENQPQHF; CDR3 DNA: TGTGCCAGCAGTTTATTGGGCCCGGAGAATCAGCCCCAGCATTTT
D gene: TRBD2; V gene: TRBV19; J gene: TRBJ2-2; clone size: -; CDR3 protein: CASSRFSGSNTGELFF; CDR3 DNA: TGTGCCAGCAGCCGATTTAGCGGGAGTAACACCGGGGAGCTGTTTTTT
D gene: -; V gene: TRBV4-1; J gene: TRBJ1-2; clone size: few; CDR3 protein: CASRELGGRMLYGYTF; CDR3 DNA: TGCGCCAGCAGGGAATTAGGGGGACGGATGCTCTATGGCTACACCTTC
D gene: -; V gene: TRBV4-3; J gene: TRBJ1-1; clone size: -; CDR3 protein: CASSQGAGIRTEAFF; CDR3 DNA: TGCGCCAGCAGCCAAGGGGCGGGGATTCGCACTGAAGCTTTCTTT
D gene: -; V gene: TRBV20-1; J gene: TRBJ2-3; clone size: many; CDR3 protein: CSAWDFPDTQYF; CDR3 DNA: TGCAGTGCTTGGGACTTCCCAGATACGCAGTATTTT
D gene: -; V gene: TRBV7-2; J gene: TRBJ2-4; clone size: -; CDR3 protein: CASSPPSSNIQYF; CDR3 DNA: TGTGCCAGCAGCCCCCCCTCCTCAAACATTCAGTACTTC
D gene: TRBD2; V gene: TRBV6-6; J gene: TRBJ2-1; clone size: many; CDR3 protein: CASSYTSGRAYNEQFF; CDR3 DNA: TGTGCCAGCAGTTACACCAGCGGGAGGGCGTACAATGAGCAGTTCTTC
D gene: -; V gene: TRBV27; J gene: TRBJ2-7; clone size: many; CDR3 protein: CASGDGRGMYEQYF; CDR3 DNA: TGTGCCAGCGGGGACGGAAGGGGAATGTACGAGCAGTACTTC
D gene: -; V gene: TRBV7-2; J gene: TRBJ2-7; clone size: many; CDR3 protein: CASSLADYSYEQYF; CDR3 DNA: TGTGCCAGCAGCCTCGCGGACTACTCCTACGAGCAGTACTTC
D gene: TRBD1; V gene: TRBV15; J gene: TRBJ2-7; clone size: -; CDR3 protein: CATSSSHLRDSYEQYF; CDR3 DNA: TGTGCCACCAGCAGTTCCCATCTCCGGGACAGCTACGAGCAGTACTTC
D gene: -; V gene: TRBV28; J gene: TRBJ1-2; clone size: few; CDR3 protein: CASSFGGASGYGYTF; CDR3 DNA: TGTGCCAGCAGTTTCGGAGGGGCGTCTGGCTATGGCTACACCTTC
D gene: TRBD2; V gene: TRBV12-3/TRBV12-4; J gene: TRBJ2-3; clone size: few; CDR3 protein: CASSVLAGGPTDTQYF; CDR3 DNA: TGTGCCAGCAGCGTCCTAGCGGGAGGGCCTACAGATACGCAGTATTTT
D gene: TRBD2; V gene: TRBV20-1; J gene: TRBJ2-1; clone size: once; CDR3 protein: CSARGGSSYNAQFF; CDR3 DNA: TGCAGTGCTAGAGGCGGGAGTAGTTACAATGCGCAGTTCTTC
D gene: -; V gene: TRBV24-1; J gene: TRBJ2-2; clone size: few; CDR3 protein: CATSDFTSPGRTGELFF; CDR3 DNA: TGTGCCACCAGTGATTTCACTTCTCCAGGGCGAACCGGGGAGCTGTTTTTT
D gene: TRBD2; V gene: TRBV6-1; J gene: TRBJ2-1; clone size: many; CDR3 protein: CASEGLRTSGRYNEQFF; CDR3 DNA: TGTGCCAGCGAGGGGCTCCGGACTAGCGGGAGATACAATGAGCAGTTCTTC
D gene: -; V gene: TRBV28; J gene: TRBJ1-2; clone size: -; CDR3 protein: CASSFDLGVGVWDYDYTF; CDR3 DNA: TGTGCCAGCAGTTTTGATTTAGGGGTCGGGGTGTGGGACTATGACTACACCTTC
D gene: TRBD2; V gene: TRBV20-1; J gene: TRBJ2-3; clone size: few; CDR3 protein: CSAQGLAGGGDTQYF; CDR3 DNA: TGCAGTGCCCAGGGACTAGCGGGAGGTGGAGATACGCAGTATTTT
D gene: TRBD2; V gene: TRBV10-3; J gene: TRBJ2-3; clone size: -; CDR3 protein: CAISPLAGGTDTQYF; CDR3 DNA: TGTGCCATCAGTCCCTTGGCGGGAGGCACAGATACGCAGTATTTT
D gene: -; V gene: TRBV6-2/TRBV6-3; J gene: TRBJ2-1; clone size: -; CDR3 protein: CASHLSGQMTYNEQLF; CDR3 DNA: TGTGCCAGCCATCTCTCAGGGCAAATGACCTACAATGAGCAGCTCTTC
D gene: TRBD2; V gene: TRBV20-1; J gene: TRBJ2-3; clone size: few; CDR3 protein: CSASGREGGTDTQYF; CDR3 DNA: TGCAGTGCCAGCGGGAGGGAGGGCGGCACAGATACGCAGTATTTT
D gene: -; V gene: TRBV19; J gene: TRBJ2-7; clone size: -; CDR3 protein: CASSDGDWYSYEQYF; CDR3 DNA: TGTGCCAGTAGTGATGGGGACTGGTACTCCTACGAGCAGTACTTC
D gene: TRBD1; V gene: TRBV6-1; J gene: TRBJ2-7; clone size: many; CDR3 protein: CASSPGQGAEYEQYF; CDR3 DNA: TGTGCCAGCAGCCCGGGACAGGGGGCTGAGTACGAGCAGTACTTC
D gene: TRBD2; V gene: TRBV3-1; J gene: TRBJ2-4; clone size: -; CDR3 protein: CASSQARLAEAKNIQYF; CDR3 DNA: TGTGCCAGCAGCCAGGCCCGACTAGCGGAAGCCAAAAACATTCAGTACTTC
D gene: TRBD1; V gene: TRBV7-2; J gene: TRBJ1-2; clone size: -; CDR3 protein: CASGPGQGKGYTF; CDR3 DNA: TGTGCCAGCGGCCCCGGACAGGGGAAGGGCTACACCTTC